This passage covers 25 T cell receptor beta chains from one sample sequenced in a study of blood T cell repertoires in COVID-19. Sequenced by immunoSEQ multiplex PCR; TCRdb stores in-frame clones only, minus some. This sample carries some 70,000 clones, roughly 84% of them seen once, and the ten largest clones take approximately 7%. The sequencing sample was made of peripheral blood. All receptors come from a man aged 50 to 59 with active COVID-19.

In this sample, this clone turned up once. The rearrangement uses TRBV3-1 (or the pseudogene TRBV3-2) and TRBJ1-2, with D possibly being TRBD1 (6 bases). The germline CDR1 and CDR2 sequences are LGHDT and YNNKEL (reference sequence). With 3 bases removed from V and 8 bases from J, the gap between germline ends came to 16 bases. CDR3 length equals 14 residues. CDR3 in amino acids: CASSHLRGGSGYTF. Written as DNA, the CDR3 is TGTGCCAGCAGCCACCTAAGGGGGGGGAGCGGCTACACCTTC.

This clone was detected once. The chain joins TRBV28 to TRBJ2-7; D might be TRBD2 (5 bases). Germline V CDR1 and CDR2: MDHEN, SYDVKM. The CDR3 is made up of 11 amino acids. Between the trimmed V and J ends, which lost 5 bases and 3 bases, there was a span of 5 bases. CDR3 in amino acids: CASSRDYEQYF. CDR3 DNA: TGTGCCAGCAGTCGGGACTACGAGCAGTACTTC.

The V and J genes are TRBV6-2 or TRBV6-3 and TRBJ2-2; unclear D gene. V gave up 6 bases and J gave up 5 bases, with 10 bases separating them. The germline gives CDR1 MNHEY, CDR2 SVGEGT. The CDR3 is 13 residues long. CDR3 protein: CASSRHVTGELFF. Here the CDR3 DNA reads TGTGCCAGCAGCCGACACGTAACCGGGGAGCTGTTTTTT.

This clone has just a few counts. V is TRBV5-1 and J is TRBJ1-3; D is uncertain. In germline, CDR1 is SGHRS, CDR2 YFSETQ. V lost 3 bases and J lost 8, with 15 bases in between. CDR3 length equals 14 residues. This CDR3 reads CASSSGEAGDTIYF. The DNA of the CDR3 is TGCGCCAGCAGCTCTGGGGAGGCCGGGGACACCATATATTTT.

This clone has just a few counts. This chain joins TRBV19 and TRBJ2-1; 14 bases map to TRBD2. The CDR3 runs 17 residues. Trimming removed 3 bases from V and 6 bases from J; junction bases left unmatched: 7. The germline V gene has CDR1 LNHDA and CDR2 SQIVND (reference sequence). DNA for the CDR3: TGTGCCAGTAGTATGATAAGACTAGCGGGGGGGTTCAATGAGCAGTTCTTC. It codes for CASSMIRLAGGFNEQFF.

The count of this clone is one. The V call is TRBV5-5, the J call TRBJ2-7; 7 positions match TRBD1. The J segment lost 7 bases and the V segment lost 3 bases, leaving 10 bases of the junction unmatched. The germline V gene has CDR1 SGHKS and CDR2 YYEKEE (reference sequence). The CDR3 has 14 residues. Here the CDR3 DNA reads TGTGCCAGCAGCTGGGGACAGTGGCCCGAAGAGCAGTACTTC. Translated, it gives CASSWGQWPEEQYF.

V and J are TRBV9 and TRBJ2-2; TRBD2 matches at 10 bases. In germline, CDR1 is SGDLS, CDR2 YYNGEE. With V trimmed by 6 bases and J by 0 bases, 8 bases remained unmatched. The CDR3 spans 17 residues. This CDR3 reads CASTRTSGATNTGELFF. Here the CDR3 DNA reads TGTGCCAGCACCCGAACTAGCGGGGCTACGAACACCGGGGAGCTGTTTTTT. Full variable domain (missing parts from reference TRBV9 and TRBJ2-2): DSGVTQTPKHLITATGQRVTLRCSPRSGDLSVYWYQQSLDQGLQFLIQYYNGEERAKGNILERFSAQQFPDLHSELNLSSLELGDSALYFCASTRTSGATNTGELFFGEGSRLTVL.

This chain joins TRBV18 and TRBJ1-2, with 11 positions matching TRBD1. Germline assignment: CDR1 KGHSH and CDR2 LQKENI. The CDR3 covers 17 residues. V shed 3 bases, J shed 10 bases, and the junction held 16 bases outside the gene matches. The CDR3 here is CASSPEGQGGTMEDYTF. The DNA for the CDR3 is TGTGCCAGCTCACCGGAGGGACAGGGGGGAACTATGGAGGACTACACCTTC.

The rearrangement uses TRBV6-2 or TRBV6-3 and TRBJ2-1, with TRBD2 identical over 15 bases. The V segment lost 2 bases and the J segment 10 bases; nucleotides outside the gene matches: 12. This CDR3 contains 18 residues. Looked up from germline, CDR1 is MNHEY and CDR2 is SVGEGT. The CDR3 reads CASSYRGLAGGREPEQFF. The CDR3 DNA reads as TGTGCCAGCAGTTACCGAGGACTAGCGGGAGGGCGAGAGCCAGAGCAGTTCTTC.

The chain carries TRBV28 and TRBJ2-4; maybe TRBD1 (6 bases). Between the trimmed V and J ends, which lost 7 bases and 3 bases, there was a span of 16 bases. CDR3 length: 15 residues. Germline loops: CDR1 MDHEN, CDR2 SYDVKM. In DNA form, the CDR3 reads TGTGCCAGCACTATCGGCAGGGGCGACAAAAACATTCAGTACTTC. Translation gives CASTIGRGDKNIQYF.

The chain carries TRBV15 and TRBJ2-5; 7 bases are shared with TRBD2. The junction had 13 bases not matched to a gene; V was cut back by 4 bases and J by 14 bases. The CDR3 loop spans 13 amino acids. Germline values: CDR1 LNHNV, CDR2 YYDKDF (reference sequence). CDR3 sequence (DNA): TGTGCCACCAGCAAAGGGCTAACTAGCGACCCCTACTTC. As protein: CATSKGLTSDPYF.

The rearrangement joins TRBV5-6 to TRBJ2-2; 7 nucleotides align to TRBD2. Losses at the gene ends were 1 base for V and 0 bases for J; bases not matched to a gene: 6. CDR1 and CDR2 (germline): SGHDT, YYEEEE. The CDR3 covers 17 residues. Written as DNA, the CDR3 is TGTGCCAGCAGCTTGTTTGCGGGAGTTTCGAACACCGGGGAGCTGTTTTTT. Encoded protein: CASSLFAGVSNTGELFF.

This clone was found once. The rearrangement joins TRBV18 to TRBJ2-7; a possible D gene is TRBD2 (6 bases). The V end lost 0 bases, the J end lost 4 bases, and 13 bases lay between the germline ends. The CDR3 consists of 15 residues. Germline loops: CDR1 KGHSH, CDR2 LQKENI. CDR3 sequence (DNA): TGTGCCAGCTCACCACCACAGCGGGCGACTTACGAGCAGTACTTC. This codes for CASSPPQRATYEQYF.

The chain employs TRBV28 and TRBJ2-1; TRBD2 agrees at 9 bases. The germline CDR1 and CDR2 sequences are MDHEN and SYDVKM. V shed 2 bases, J shed 15 bases, and the junction held 11 bases outside the gene matches. This CDR3 comprises 14 residues. The CDR3 coding sequence is TGTGCCAGCAGTTTACGGCGGGAGGGAACCCTTGGGTTCTTC. Residues: CASSLRREGTLGFF.

The rearrangement links TRBV5-1 to TRBJ2-2; 10 bases are a match to TRBD2. From germline, CDR1 is SGHRS and CDR2 YFSETQ. With 4 bases clipped from V and 5 bases from J, the junction kept 8 bases outside the gene matches. The CDR3 sequence is 16 residues long. CDR3: CASSLRASGGTGELFF. For the CDR3, the DNA is TGCGCCAGCAGCCTAAGGGCTAGCGGGGGAACCGGGGAGCTGTTTTTT.

CDR3 in amino acids: CATSEPGLGDTQYF. In nucleotides, the CDR3 is TGTGCCACCAGTGAACCGGGACTAGGAGATACGCAGTATTTT. The chain joins TRBV24-1 to TRBJ2-3, with 8 nucleotides matching TRBD2. The CDR3 loop spans 14 amino acids. Per germline, CDR1 KGHDR and CDR2 SFDVKD. V was clipped by 4 bases and J by 5 bases; unmatched bases: 4.

The rearrangement joins TRBV27 to TRBJ1-1; maybe TRBD1 (6 bases). The germline V and J ends were trimmed by 6 bases and 6 bases, with 20 bases remaining between them. Germline CDR1 reads MNHEY; CDR2 reads SMNVEV (reference sequence). The CDR3 totals 15 residues. The chain's CDR3 is CASRPTTGGAAEAFF. In nucleotides, the CDR3 is TGTGCCAGCAGGCCGACGACGGGGGGGGCGGCTGAAGCTTTCTTT.

This chain uses TRBV19 with TRBJ1-1; 11 nucleotides agree with TRBD1. CDR3 length equals 16 residues. Per the germline V gene, CDR1 is LNHDA and CDR2 is SQIVND (reference sequence). J was trimmed by 7 bases and V by 1 base; bases with no gene match: 8. The CDR3: CASSIVGQGVRSEAFF. The CDR3, as DNA: TGTGCCAGTAGTATAGTGGGACAGGGGGTCCGGAGTGAAGCTTTCTTT.

V is TRBV5-5 and J is TRBJ2-3; 7 bases are shared with TRBD2. The CDR3 sequence is 15 residues long. The germline V gene encodes CDR1 SGHKS and CDR2 YYEKEE (reference sequence). J gave up 4 bases and V 6 bases, and 11 bases lay outside the gene matches. The CDR3 region has the DNA TGTGCCAGCACGAGGGCGGGAGCTGGCGCAGATACGCAGTATTTT. Residues: CASTRAGAGADTQYF.

Only one count was recorded for this clone. This chain links TRBV28 with TRBJ2-7; D call uncertain. The CDR3 is 16 residues long. Trimming left V 3 bases short and J 12 bases short, with 27 bases between. Germline V CDR1 and CDR2: MDHEN, SYDVKM. CDR3 sequence (DNA): TGTGCCAGCAGTTTTCATTCGGCCCTCACGGCCGGGTCCCGGTACTTC. Translated, it gives CASSFHSALTAGSRYF. Using reference TRBV28 and TRBJ2-7 for the parts outside the CDR3, the full variable domain is DVKVTQSSRYLVKRTGEKVFLECVQDMDHENMFWYRQDPGLGLRLIYFSYDVKMKEKGDIPEGYSVSREKKERFSLILESASTNQTSMYLCASSFHSALTAGSRYFGPGTRLTVT.

This sequence joins TRBV20-1 and TRBJ2-7; TRBD1 aligns across 11 bases. The V and J ends lost 3 bases and 1 base, in that order; junction bases with no gene match: 5. Germline CDR1 reads DFQATT; CDR2 reads SNEGSKA (reference sequence). This CDR3 has 15 residues. The CDR3 here is CSASGGTGGSYEQYF. CDR3 in DNA: TGCAGTGCTAGTGGAGGGACAGGGGGATCCTACGAGCAGTACTTC.

This chain connects TRBV9 to TRBJ1-4; D gene ambiguous. The CDR3 extends over 14 amino acids. Looked up from germline, CDR1 is SGDLS and CDR2 is YYNGEE. V gave up 0 bases and J gave up 3 bases, with 6 bases separating them. CDR3 in amino acids: CASSVDTANEKLFF. In DNA, the CDR3 is TGTGCCAGCAGCGTAGACACAGCTAATGAAAAACTGTTTTTT. The full variable domain, with the rest looked up from reference TRBV9 and TRBJ1-4, is DSGVTQTPKHLITATGQRVTLRCSPRSGDLSVYWYQQSLDQGLQFLIQYYNGEERAKGNILERFSAQQFPDLHSELNLSSLELGDSALYFCASSVDTANEKLFFGSGTQLSVL.

The J gene is TRBJ1-1, the V gene TRBV9; tentative D call: TRBD1 (5 bases). Trimming shortened V by 3 bases and J by 0 bases, and 6 bases separated the two germline ends. This CDR3 spans 13 amino acids. In germline, CDR1 is SGDLS, CDR2 YYNGEE. The CDR3 DNA reads TGTGCCAGCAGCGCCAGGGTGAACACTGAAGCTTTCTTT. Protein sequence: CASSARVNTEAFF.

This clone was recorded a few times. The chain has TRBV28 and TRBJ1-1; 7 bases agree with TRBD1. The germline CDR1 and CDR2 sequences are MDHEN and SYDVKM. Germline trimming cut 7 bases from V and 6 bases from J; bases unmatched to any gene: 5. The CDR3 runs 12 residues. The CDR3 DNA sequence: TGTGCCAGCATCACACAGGGGCCTGAAGCTTTCTTT. Its translation is CASITQGPEAFF.

The gene calls are TRBV6-2 or TRBV6-3 and TRBJ1-2, with a possible D match to TRBD1 (5 bases). Per germline, CDR1 MNHEY and CDR2 SVGEGT. The CDR3 is 16 amino acids. Trimming removed 2 bases at V and 1 base at J, with 14 bases between. CDR3 protein: CASSYGRLTVNYGYTF. In nucleotides, the CDR3 is TGTGCCAGCAGTTACGGGCGATTGACAGTTAACTATGGCTACACCTTC.